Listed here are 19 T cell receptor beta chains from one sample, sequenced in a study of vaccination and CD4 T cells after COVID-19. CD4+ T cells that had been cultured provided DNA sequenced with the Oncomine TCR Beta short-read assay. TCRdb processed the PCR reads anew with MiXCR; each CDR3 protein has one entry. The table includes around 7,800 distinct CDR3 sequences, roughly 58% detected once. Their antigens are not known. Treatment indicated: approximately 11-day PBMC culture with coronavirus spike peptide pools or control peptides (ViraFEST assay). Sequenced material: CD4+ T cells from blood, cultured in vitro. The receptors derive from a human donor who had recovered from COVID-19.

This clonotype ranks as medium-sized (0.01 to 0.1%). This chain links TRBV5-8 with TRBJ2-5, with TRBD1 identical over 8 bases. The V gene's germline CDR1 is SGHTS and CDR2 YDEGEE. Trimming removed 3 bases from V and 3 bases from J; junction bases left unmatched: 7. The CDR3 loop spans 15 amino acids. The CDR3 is CASSSGQARKETQYF. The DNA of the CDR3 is TGTGCCAGCAGCTCGGGACAGGCGAGAAAAGAGACCCAGTACTTC. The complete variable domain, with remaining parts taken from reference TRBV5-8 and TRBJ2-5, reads EAGVTQSPTHLIKTRGQQATLRCSPISGHTSVYWYQQALGLGLQFLLWYDEGEERNRGNFPPRFSGRQFPNYSSELNVNALELEDSALYLCASSSGQARKETQYFGPGTRLLVL.

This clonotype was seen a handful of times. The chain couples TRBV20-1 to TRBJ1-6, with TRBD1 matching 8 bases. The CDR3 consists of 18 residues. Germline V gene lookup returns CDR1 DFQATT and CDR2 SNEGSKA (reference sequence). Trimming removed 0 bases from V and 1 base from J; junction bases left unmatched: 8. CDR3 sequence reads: CSARDVYQGASYNSPLHF. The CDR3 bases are TGCAGTGCTAGAGATGTCTACCAGGGGGCTTCCTATAATTCACCCCTCCACTTT.

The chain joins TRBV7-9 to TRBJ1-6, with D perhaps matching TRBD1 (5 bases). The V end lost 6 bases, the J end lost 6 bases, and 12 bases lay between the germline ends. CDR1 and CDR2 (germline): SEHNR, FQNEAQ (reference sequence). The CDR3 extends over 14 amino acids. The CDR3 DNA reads TGTGCCAGCAGTCTAGAGGGGCTTAATTCACCCCTCCACTTT. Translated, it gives CASSLEGLNSPLHF.

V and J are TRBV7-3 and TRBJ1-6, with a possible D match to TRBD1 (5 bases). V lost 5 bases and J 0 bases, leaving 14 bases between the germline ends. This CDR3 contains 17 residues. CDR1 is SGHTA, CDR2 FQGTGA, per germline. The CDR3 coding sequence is TGTGCCAGCAGCCATAGGGGTCCGAGCTCCTATAATTCACCCCTCCACTTT. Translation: CASSHRGPSSYNSPLHF.

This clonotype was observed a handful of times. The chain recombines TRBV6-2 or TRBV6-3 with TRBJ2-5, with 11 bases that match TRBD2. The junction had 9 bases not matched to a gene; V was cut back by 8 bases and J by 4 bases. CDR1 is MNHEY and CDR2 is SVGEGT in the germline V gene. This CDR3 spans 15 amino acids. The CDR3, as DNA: TGTGCCAGCGTTCCGCCCGGGACTAGCGGAGAGACCCAGTACTTC. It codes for CASVPPGTSGETQYF.

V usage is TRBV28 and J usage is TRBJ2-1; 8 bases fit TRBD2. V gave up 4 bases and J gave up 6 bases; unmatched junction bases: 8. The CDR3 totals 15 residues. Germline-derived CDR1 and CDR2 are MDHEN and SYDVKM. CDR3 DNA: TGTGCCAGCAGTTCTGCGGGACGGGGGGGCAATGAGCAGTTCTTC. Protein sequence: CASSSAGRGGNEQFF.

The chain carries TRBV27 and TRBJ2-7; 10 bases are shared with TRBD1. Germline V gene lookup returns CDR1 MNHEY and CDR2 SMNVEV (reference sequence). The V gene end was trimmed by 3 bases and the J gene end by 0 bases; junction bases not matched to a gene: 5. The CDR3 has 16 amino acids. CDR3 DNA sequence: TGTGCCAGCAGTTTGGGACAGGGGTTTAGCTCCTACGAGCAGTACTTC. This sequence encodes CASSLGQGFSSYEQYF.

CDR3 DNA: TGTGCCTGGAGTTCCCCTTTCCAGCCCCAGCATTTT. It yields the protein CAWSSPFQPQHF. The rearrangement joins TRBV30 to TRBJ1-5; no definite D call. CDR1 is GTSNPN, CDR2 SVGIG, per germline (reference sequence). This CDR3 contains 12 residues. Trimming removed 2 bases from V and 7 bases from J, with 9 bases in between.

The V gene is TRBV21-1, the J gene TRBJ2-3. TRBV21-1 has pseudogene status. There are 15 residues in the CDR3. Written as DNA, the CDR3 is TGTGATGAAATACCCCATAAACGGGTTACAGATACGCAGTATTTT. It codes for CDEIPHKRVTDTQYF.

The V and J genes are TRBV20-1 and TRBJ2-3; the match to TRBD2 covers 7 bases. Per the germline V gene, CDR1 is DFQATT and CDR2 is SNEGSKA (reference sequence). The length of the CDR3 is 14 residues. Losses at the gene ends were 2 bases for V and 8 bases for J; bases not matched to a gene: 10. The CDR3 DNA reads TGCAGTGCTAGATACCCTCGGGAGGATGGTACGCAGTATTTT. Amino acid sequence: CSARYPREDGTQYF.

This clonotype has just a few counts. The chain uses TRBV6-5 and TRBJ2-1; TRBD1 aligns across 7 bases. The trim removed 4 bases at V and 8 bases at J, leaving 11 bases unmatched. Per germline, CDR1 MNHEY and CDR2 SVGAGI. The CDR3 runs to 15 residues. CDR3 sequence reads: CASSSLGTEGYEQFF. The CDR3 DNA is TGTGCCAGCAGTTCGCTCGGGACAGAAGGGTATGAGCAGTTCTTC.

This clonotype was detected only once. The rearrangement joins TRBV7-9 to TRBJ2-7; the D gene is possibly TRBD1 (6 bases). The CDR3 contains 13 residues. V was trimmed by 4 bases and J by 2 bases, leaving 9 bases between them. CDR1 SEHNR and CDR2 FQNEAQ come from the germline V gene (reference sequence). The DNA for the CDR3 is TGTGCCAGCAGCTCTGGACAGACCTACGAGCAGTACTTC. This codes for CASSSGQTYEQYF.

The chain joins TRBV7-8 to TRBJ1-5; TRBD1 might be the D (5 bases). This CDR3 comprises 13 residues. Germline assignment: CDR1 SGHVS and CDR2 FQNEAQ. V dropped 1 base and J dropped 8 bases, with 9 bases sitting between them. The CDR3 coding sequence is TGTGCCAGCAGCTTAGGGGGGTTTAAGCCCCAGCATTTT. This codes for CASSLGGFKPQHF.

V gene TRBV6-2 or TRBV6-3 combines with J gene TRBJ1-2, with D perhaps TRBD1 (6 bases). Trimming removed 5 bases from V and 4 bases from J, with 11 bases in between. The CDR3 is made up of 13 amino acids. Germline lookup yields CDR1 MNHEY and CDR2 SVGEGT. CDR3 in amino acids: CASSTGTTYGYTF. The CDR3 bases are TGTGCCAGCAGTACCGGGACAACCTATGGCTACACCTTC.

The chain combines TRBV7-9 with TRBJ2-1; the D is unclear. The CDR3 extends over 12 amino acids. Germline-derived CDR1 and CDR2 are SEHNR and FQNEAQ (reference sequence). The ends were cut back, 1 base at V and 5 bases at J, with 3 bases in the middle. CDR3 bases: TGTGCCAGCAGCTTAGATCACAATGAGCAGTTCTTC. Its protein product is CASSLDHNEQFF.

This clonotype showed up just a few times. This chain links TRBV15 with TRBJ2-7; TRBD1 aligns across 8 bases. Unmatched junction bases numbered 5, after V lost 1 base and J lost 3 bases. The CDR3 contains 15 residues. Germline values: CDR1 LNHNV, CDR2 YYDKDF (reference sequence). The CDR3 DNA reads TGTGCCACCAGCAGAGGGGGACAGGCGCACTACGAGCAGTACTTC. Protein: CATSRGGQAHYEQYF.

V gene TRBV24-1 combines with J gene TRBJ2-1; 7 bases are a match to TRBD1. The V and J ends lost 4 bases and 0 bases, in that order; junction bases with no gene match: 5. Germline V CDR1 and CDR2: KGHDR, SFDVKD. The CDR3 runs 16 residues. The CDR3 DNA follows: TGTGCCACCAGTGACCTTGGGACAGCCTCCTACAATGAGCAGTTCTTC. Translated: CATSDLGTASYNEQFF.

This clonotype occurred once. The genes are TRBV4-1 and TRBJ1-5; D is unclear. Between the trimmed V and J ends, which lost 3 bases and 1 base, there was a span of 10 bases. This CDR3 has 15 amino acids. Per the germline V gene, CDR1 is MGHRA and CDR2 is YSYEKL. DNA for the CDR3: TGCGCCAGCAGCCAGTCTAGCTTAAGCAATCAGCCCCAGCATTTT. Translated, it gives CASSQSSLSNQPQHF.

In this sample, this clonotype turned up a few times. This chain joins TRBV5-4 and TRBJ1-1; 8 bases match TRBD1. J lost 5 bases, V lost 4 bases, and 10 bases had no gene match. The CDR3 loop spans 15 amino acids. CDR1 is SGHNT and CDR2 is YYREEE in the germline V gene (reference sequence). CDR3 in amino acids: CASSTPTGVGTEAFF. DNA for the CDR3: TGTGCCAGCAGCACCCCGACAGGGGTAGGTACTGAAGCTTTCTTT.